This T cell receptor (beta chain) was sequenced in a study of early T cells in non-severe SARS-CoV-2 infection. Study details: Sequenced bulk RNA came from whole blood that was unsorted, and chains were unpaired. Broader study findings: Anti-spike CD8 specificities were favored by VDJdb matching, whose results missed private and CD4 specificities.

This clonotype is a singleton in its sample. Its antigen is unknown. Each cDNA molecule carried a unique molecular identifier. TCRdb analysed the 5' RACE reads with MiXCR anew, one entry per CDR3 protein. Of more than 65,000 distinct CDR3 sequences listed, less than 15% are singletons. The CDR3 contains 14 residues. The ends lost 4 bases at V and 3 bases at J; junction bases unmatched: 5. CDR1 and CDR2 from the germline V gene are SGHRS and YFSETQ. The sequence came from an adult who was a healthcare worker with PCR-confirmed SARS-CoV-2 infection or an uninfected control (not recorded which). The chain has TRBV5-1 and TRBJ2-5; 8 positions agree with TRBD1. Specimen: whole blood. CDR3 sequence reads: CASSRRTGKETQYF. The CDR3 DNA reads as TGCGCCAGCAGCCGCCGGACAGGGAAAGAGACCCAGTACTTC. Complete variable domain (other parts from reference TRBV5-1 and TRBJ2-5): KAGVTQTPRYLIKTRGQQVTLSCSPISGHRSVSWYQQTPGQGLQFLFEYFSETQRNKGNFPGRFSGRQFSNSRSEMNVSTLELGDSALYLCASSRRTGKETQYFGPGTRLLVL.